A selection of T cell receptor beta chains follows, all from one sample in a study of OX40 agonist ivuxolimab in advanced cancers. The protocol was immunoSEQ multiplex PCR, while the TCRdb copy is restricted to in-frame clones and leaves out a portion. The sample lists around 60,000 clones; 80% to 95% were seen once. Sequenced material: CD4+ or CD8+ T cells sorted from blood, taken in a trial of the OX40 agonist ivuxolimab. The origin of the receptors is an adult with an advanced solid tumor such as melanoma, head and neck, liver or kidney cancer. Each CDR3 is given with its conserved first and last residue. D genes are given only for firm matches. Clone size is shown for a subset of rows, as once, few, many or a class of expanded clone.

>TRBV29-1|once|TRBJ2-7|TRBD2
CSAGGGASTHEQYF
TGCAGCGCCGGGGGGGGAGCTAGCACTCACGAGCAGTACTTC
>TRBV6-1|.|TRBJ1-1|.
CASSEGVNTEAFF
TGTGCCAGCAGTGAAGGAGTGAACACTGAAGCTTTCTTT
>TRBV10-3|.|TRBJ2-2|.
CAIILNTGELFF
TGTGCCATCATCTTGAACACCGGGGAGCTGTTTTTT
>TRBV19|.|TRBJ2-7|.
CASSMGGTISYEQYF
TGTGCCAGTAGTATGGGAGGAACAATCTCCTACGAGCAGTACTTC
>TRBV6-5|.|TRBJ2-7|TRBD2
CASSAGPSGHYEQYF
TGTGCCAGCAGCGCCGGGCCTAGCGGCCACTACGAGCAGTACTTC
>TRBV6-5|once|TRBJ1-2|.
CASSPSGEGYTF
TGTGCCAGCAGCCCCTCGGGGGAAGGCTACACCTTC
>TRBV13|.|TRBJ1-2|TRBD1
CASSPGQVYGYTF
TGTGCCAGCAGCCCTGGACAGGTCTATGGCTACACCTTC
>TRBV5-1|.|TRBJ2-2|.
CASSFRTTSGELFF
TGCGCCAGCAGCTTCCGGACGACTAGCGGGGAGCTGTTTTTT
>TRBV27|.|TRBJ2-7|.
CASSLSFGDTGQYF
TGTGCCAGCAGTTTATCGTTCGGGGACACGGGGCAGTACTTC
>TRBV5-4|.|TRBJ2-7|.
CASSFEGHYEQYF
TGCGCCAGCAGCTTTGAGGGCCACTACGAGCAGTACTTC
>TRBV7-6|.|TRBJ2-7|.
CASSLASGQGVDEQYF
TGTGCCAGCAGCTTAGCGTCAGGGCAGGGCGTGGACGAGCAGTACTTC
>TRBV19|.|TRBJ2-7|TRBD2
CASSFWLAGGAIEQYF
TGTGCCAGTAGTTTTTGGCTAGCGGGAGGAGCGATCGAGCAGTACTTC
>TRBV11-3|.|TRBJ2-7|.
CASRGNENYEQYF
TGTGCCAGCAGAGGGAATGAAAACTACGAGCAGTACTTC
>TRBV7-9|.|TRBJ2-7|.
CASSLSSYEQYF
TGTGCCAGCAGCTTAAGCTCCTACGAGCAGTACTTC
>TRBV2|.|TRBJ2-2|.
CASEAGAGDRQGDTGELFF
TGTGCCAGCGAAGCAGGGGCGGGAGACCGCCAGGGGGACACCGGGGAGCTGTTTTTT
>TRBV9|once|TRBJ2-2|.
CASSPIDGELFF
TGTGCCAGCAGCCCCATCGATGGGGAGCTGTTTTTT
>TRBV5-4|.|TRBJ1-2|TRBD1
CASSLEGQGALFYGYTF
TGTGCCAGCAGCTTGGAGGGACAGGGGGCGCTTTTCTATGGCTACACCTTC
>TRBV7-6|few|TRBJ1-1|TRBD1
CASSCGQGEMNTEAFF
TGTGCCAGCAGCTGCGGACAGGGAGAGATGAACACTGAAGCTTTCTTT
>TRBV19|.|TRBJ1-2|.
CASTPGGLDYGYTF
TGTGCCAGTACTCCGGGGGGCTTAGACTATGGCTACACCTTC
>TRBV9|.|TRBJ2-1|.
CASSPTGSMYNEQFF
TGTGCCAGCAGCCCGACGGGTTCGATGTACAATGAGCAGTTCTTC
>TRBV28|.|TRBJ1-2|.
CASSFSLILGDDGYTF
TGTGCCAGCAGTTTTAGTTTGATCTTGGGCGACGATGGCTACACCTTC
>TRBV4-3|.|TRBJ2-7|.
CASSLDMDYEQYF
TGCGCCAGCAGCCTGGACATGGACTACGAGCAGTACTTC
>TRBV2|.|TRBJ2-7|.
CASSFNEQYF
TGTGCCAGCAGTTTTAACGAGCAGTACTTC
>TRBV7-9|.|TRBJ2-5|TRBD1
CASWTGFDRETQYF
TGTGCCAGCTGGACAGGGTTTGATCGAGAGACCCAGTACTTC